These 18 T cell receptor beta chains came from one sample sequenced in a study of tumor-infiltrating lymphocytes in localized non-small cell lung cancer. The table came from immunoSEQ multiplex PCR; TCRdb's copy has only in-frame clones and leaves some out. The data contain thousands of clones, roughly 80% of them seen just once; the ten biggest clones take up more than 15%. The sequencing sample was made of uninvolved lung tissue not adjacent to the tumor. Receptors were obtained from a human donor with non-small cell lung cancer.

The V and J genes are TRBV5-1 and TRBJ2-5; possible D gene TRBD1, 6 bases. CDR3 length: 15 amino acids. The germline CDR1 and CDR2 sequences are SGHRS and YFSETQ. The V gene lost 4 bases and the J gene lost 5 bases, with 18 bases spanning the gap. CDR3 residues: CASSPPRGGSETQYF. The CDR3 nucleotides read TGCGCCAGCAGCCCTCCCCGAGGGGGAAGCGAGACCCAGTACTTC. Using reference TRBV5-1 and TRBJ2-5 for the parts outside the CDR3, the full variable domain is KAGVTQTPRYLIKTRGQQVTLSCSPISGHRSVSWYQQTPGQGLQFLFEYFSETQRNKGNFPGRFSGRQFSNSRSEMNVSTLELGDSALYLCASSPPRGGSETQYFGPGTRLLVL.

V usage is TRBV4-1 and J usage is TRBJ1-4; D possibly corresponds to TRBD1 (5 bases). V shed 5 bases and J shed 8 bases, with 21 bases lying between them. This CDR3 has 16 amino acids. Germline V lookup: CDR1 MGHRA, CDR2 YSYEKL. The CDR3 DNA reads TGCGCCAGCAGCATGCCAGCGGGGGGGGGAAACGAAAAACTGTTTTTT. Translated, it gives CASSMPAGGGNEKLFF.

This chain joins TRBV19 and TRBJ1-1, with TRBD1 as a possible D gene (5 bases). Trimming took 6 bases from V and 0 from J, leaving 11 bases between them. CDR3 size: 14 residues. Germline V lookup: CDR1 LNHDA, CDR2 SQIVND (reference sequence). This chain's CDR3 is CASRWGTMNTEAFF. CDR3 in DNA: TGTGCCAGTAGATGGGGGACCATGAACACTGAAGCTTTCTTT. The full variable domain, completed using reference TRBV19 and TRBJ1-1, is DGGITQSPKYLFRKEGQNVTLSCEQNLNHDAMYWYRQDPGQGLRLIYYSQIVNDFQKGDIAEGYSVSREKKESFPLTVTSAQKNPTAFYLCASRWGTMNTEAFFGQGTRLTVV.

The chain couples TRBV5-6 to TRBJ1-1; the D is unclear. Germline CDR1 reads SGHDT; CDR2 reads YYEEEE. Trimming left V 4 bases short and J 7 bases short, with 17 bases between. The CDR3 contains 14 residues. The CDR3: CASSPDGRDGEAFF. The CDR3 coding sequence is TGTGCCAGCAGCCCCGATGGGCGTGACGGTGAAGCTTTCTTT. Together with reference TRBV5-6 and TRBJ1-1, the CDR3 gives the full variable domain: DAGVTQSPTHLIKTRGQQVTLRCSPKSGHDTVSWYQQALGQGPQFIFQYYEEEERQRGNFPDRFSGHQFPNYSSELNVNALLLGDSALYLCASSPDGRDGEAFFGQGTRLTVV.

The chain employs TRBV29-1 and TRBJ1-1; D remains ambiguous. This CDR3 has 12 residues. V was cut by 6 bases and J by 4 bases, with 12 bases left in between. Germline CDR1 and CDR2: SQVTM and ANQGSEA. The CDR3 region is CSVRFAGTEAFF. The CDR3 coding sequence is TGCAGCGTAAGGTTCGCTGGCACTGAAGCTTTCTTT.

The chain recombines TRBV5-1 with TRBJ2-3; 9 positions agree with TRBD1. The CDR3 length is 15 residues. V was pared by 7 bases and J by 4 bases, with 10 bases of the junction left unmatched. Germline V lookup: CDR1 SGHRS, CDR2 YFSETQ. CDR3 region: CASLPGTGPADTQYF. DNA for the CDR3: TGCGCCAGCCTTCCCGGGACAGGGCCCGCAGATACGCAGTATTTT.

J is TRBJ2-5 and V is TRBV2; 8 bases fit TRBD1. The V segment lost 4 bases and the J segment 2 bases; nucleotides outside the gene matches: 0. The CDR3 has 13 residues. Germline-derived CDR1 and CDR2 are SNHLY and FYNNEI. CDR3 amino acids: CASSGDRQETQYF. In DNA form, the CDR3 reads TGTGCCAGCAGTGGGGACAGGCAAGAGACCCAGTACTTC.

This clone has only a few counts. The CDR3 sequence is CASSFPAGGNTGELFF. For the CDR3, the DNA is TGTGCCAGCAGCTTCCCAGCGGGGGGAAACACCGGGGAGCTGTTTTTT. The chain has TRBV5-4 and TRBJ2-2; 9 bases map to TRBD2. V lost 2 bases to trimming and J lost 2 bases; unmatched junction nucleotides: 4. The CDR3 has 16 residues. Germline loops: CDR1 SGHNT, CDR2 YYREEE (reference sequence).

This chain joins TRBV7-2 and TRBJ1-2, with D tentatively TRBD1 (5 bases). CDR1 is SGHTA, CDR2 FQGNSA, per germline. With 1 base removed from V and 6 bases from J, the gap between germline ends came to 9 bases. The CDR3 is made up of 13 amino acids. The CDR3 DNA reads TGTGCCAGCAGCTTAGAGACAGTTCATGGCTACACCTTC. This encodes CASSLETVHGYTF.

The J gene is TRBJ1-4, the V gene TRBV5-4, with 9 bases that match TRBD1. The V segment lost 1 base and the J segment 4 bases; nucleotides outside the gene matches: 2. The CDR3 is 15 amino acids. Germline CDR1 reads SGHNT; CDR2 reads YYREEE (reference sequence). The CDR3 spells CASSLMTGGNEKLFF. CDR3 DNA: TGTGCCAGCAGCTTGATGACAGGGGGTAATGAAAAACTGTTTTTT. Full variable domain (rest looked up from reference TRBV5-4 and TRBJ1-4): ETGVTQSPTHLIKTRGQQVTLRCSSQSGHNTVSWYQQALGQGPQFIFQYYREEENGRGNFPPRFSGLQFPNYSSELNVNALELDDSALYLCASSLMTGGNEKLFFGSGTQLSVL.

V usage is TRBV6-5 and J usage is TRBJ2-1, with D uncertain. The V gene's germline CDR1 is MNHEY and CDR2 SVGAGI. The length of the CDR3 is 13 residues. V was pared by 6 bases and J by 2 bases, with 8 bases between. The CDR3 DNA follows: TGTGCCAGCAGGGGGTACCCCTACAATGAGCAGTTCTTC. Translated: CASRGYPYNEQFF.

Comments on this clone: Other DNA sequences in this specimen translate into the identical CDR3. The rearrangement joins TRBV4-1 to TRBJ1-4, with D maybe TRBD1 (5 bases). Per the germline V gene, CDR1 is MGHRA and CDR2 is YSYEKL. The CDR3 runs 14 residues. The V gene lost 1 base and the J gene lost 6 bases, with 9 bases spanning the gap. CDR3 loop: CASSQGTGDEKLFF. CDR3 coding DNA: TGCGCCAGCAGCCAAGGGACGGGGGATGAAAAACTGTTTTTT.

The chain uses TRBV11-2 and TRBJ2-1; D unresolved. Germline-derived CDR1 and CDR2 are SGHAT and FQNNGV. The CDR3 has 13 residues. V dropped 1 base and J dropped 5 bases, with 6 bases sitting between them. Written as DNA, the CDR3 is TGTGCCAGCAGCTTAGGCCAAAACAATGAGCAGTTCTTC. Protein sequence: CASSLGQNNEQFF.

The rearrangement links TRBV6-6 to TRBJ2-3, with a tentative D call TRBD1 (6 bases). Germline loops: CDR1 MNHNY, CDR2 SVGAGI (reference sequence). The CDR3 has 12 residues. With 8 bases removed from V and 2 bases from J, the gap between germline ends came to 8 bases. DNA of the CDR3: TGTGCCAGCCGGGACACCACAGATACGCAGTATTTT. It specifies CASRDTTDTQYF.

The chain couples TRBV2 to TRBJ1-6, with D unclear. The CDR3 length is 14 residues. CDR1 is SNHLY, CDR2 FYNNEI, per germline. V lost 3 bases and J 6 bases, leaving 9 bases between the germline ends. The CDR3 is CASSDRTANSPLHF. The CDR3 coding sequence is TGTGCCAGCAGTGATCGTACCGCTAATTCACCCCTCCACTTT.

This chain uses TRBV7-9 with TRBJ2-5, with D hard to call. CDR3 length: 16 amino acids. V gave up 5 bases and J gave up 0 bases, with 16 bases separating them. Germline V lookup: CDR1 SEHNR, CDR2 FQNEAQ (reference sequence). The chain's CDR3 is CASSPREQAYQETQYF. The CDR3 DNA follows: TGTGCCAGCAGCCCCCGAGAGCAGGCGTACCAAGAGACCCAGTACTTC.

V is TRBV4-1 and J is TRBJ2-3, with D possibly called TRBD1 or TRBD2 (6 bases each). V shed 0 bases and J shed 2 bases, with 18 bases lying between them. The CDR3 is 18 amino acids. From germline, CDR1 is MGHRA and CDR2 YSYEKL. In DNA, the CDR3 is TGCGCCAGCAGCCAAGATTGGGGGCGGGGACCCCCCACAGATACGCAGTATTTT. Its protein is CASSQDWGRGPPTDTQYF.

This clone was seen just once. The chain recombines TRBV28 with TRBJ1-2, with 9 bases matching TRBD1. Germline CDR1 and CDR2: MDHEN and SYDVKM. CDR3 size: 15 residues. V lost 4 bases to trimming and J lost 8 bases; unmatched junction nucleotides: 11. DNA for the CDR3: TGTGCCAGCAGTTCGCCGGGACAGGGTTTCTCCGGCTACACCTTC. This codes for CASSSPGQGFSGYTF.